This paragraph reports one T cell receptor (beta chain). The data belong to a study of blood T cell repertoires in COVID-19. As for the study in general: Donors in the United States, Italy and Spain gave samples during acute or convalescent COVID-19. The analysed material was cDNA or gDNA that came from T cells, B-cell-depleted T cells, or PBMCs.

In the original analysis: Amplification from reference gene primers served as the basis for estimated nucleated cell counts. Clones were sequenced by immunoSEQ multiplex PCR, and TCRdb holds only the in-frame ones, with some missing. The V and J calls and the clone size are those of that table, but D and trimming were determined from the DNA. The data contain roughly 95,000 clones, about 86% of them singletons. This CDR3 is 15 amino acids long. Trimming at V came to 5 bases and at J to 5 bases, leaving 6 bases not matched to a gene. In germline, CDR1 is SGDLS, CDR2 YYNGEE. The receptor was derived from a man aged 55-75 years with acute or convalescent COVID-19. Sequenced input: peripheral blood. The V gene is TRBV9, the J gene TRBJ2-1; 11 bases line up with TRBD2. This chain's CDR3 is CASRLGTSGNNEQFF. CDR3 in DNA: TGTGCCAGCAGACTAGGGACTAGCGGAAACAATGAGCAGTTCTTC.